This T cell receptor (beta chain) is from a study of T cell changes during pregnancy in multiple sclerosis. This clone has just a few counts. Method: immunoSEQ multiplex PCR; TCRdb's copy keeps in-frame clones and lacks some. Among 50,000 or so clones listed, 92% were seen once. V shed 0 bases and J 3 bases; nucleotides not matched to a gene: 5. Germline assignment: CDR1 SGHNT and CDR2 YYREEE (reference sequence). The CDR3 is made up of 15 amino acids. This TCR was sampled from a female donor with multiple sclerosis, enrolled in a pregnancy study. V is TRBV5-4 and J is TRBJ1-2; 7 bases fit TRBD1. The specimen was CD4+ T cells from peripheral blood mononuclear cells, collected in the second trimester of pregnancy. CDR3 amino acids: CASSLAPGTDYGYTF. The CDR3 coding sequence is TGTGCCAGCAGCTTGGCCCCCGGGACAGACTATGGCTACACCTTC.